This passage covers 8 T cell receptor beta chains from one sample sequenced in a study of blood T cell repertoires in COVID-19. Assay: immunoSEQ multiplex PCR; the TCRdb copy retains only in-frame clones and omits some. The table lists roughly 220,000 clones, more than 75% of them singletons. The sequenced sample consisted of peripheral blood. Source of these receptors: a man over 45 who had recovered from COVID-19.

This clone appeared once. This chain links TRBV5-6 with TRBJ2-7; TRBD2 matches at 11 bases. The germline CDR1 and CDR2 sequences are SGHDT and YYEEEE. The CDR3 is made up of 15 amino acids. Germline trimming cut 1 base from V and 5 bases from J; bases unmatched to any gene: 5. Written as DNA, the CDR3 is TGTGCCAGCAGCTTGAGGGGACTAGCGGTTCACGAGCAGTACTTC. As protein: CASSLRGLAVHEQYF.

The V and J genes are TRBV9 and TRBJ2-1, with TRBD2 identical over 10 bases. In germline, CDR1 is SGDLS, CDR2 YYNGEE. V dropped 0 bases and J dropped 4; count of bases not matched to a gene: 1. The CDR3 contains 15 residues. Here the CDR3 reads CASSVDSGRYNEQFF. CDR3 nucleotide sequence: TGTGCCAGCAGCGTAGATAGCGGGAGGTACAATGAGCAGTTCTTC.

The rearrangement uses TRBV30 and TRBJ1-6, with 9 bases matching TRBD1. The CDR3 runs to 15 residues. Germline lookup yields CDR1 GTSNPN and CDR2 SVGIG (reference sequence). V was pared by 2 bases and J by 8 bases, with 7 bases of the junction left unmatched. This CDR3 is CAWSTQGASYSPLHF. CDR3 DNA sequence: TGTGCCTGGAGTACACAGGGGGCAAGTTATTCACCCCTCCACTTT.

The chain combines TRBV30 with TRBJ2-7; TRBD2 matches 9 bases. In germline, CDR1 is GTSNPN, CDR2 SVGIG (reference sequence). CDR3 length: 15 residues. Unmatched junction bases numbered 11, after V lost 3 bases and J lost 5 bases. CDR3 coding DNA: TGTGCCTGGAGCATTAGGGCTAGCGGGACCCACGAGCAGTACTTC. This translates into CAWSIRASGTHEQYF. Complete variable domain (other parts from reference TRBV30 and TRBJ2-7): SQTIHQWPATLVQPVGSPLSLECTVEGTSNPNLYWYRQAAGRGLQLLFYSVGIGQISSEVPQNLSASRPQDRQFILSSKKLLLSDSGFYLCAWSIRASGTHEQYFGPGTRLTVT.

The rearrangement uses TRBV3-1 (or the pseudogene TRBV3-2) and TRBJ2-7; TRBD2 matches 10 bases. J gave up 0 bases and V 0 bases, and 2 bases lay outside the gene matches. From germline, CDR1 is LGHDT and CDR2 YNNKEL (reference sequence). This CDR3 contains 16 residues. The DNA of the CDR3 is TGTGCCAGCAGCCAAGAACTAGCGGGATCCTCCTACGAGCAGTACTTC. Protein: CASSQELAGSSYEQYF.

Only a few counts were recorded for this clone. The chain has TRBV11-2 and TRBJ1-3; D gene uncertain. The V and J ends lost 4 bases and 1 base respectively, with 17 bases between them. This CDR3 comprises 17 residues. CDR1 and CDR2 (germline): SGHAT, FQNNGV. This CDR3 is CASSSHLSGVSGNTIYF. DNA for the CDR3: TGTGCCAGCAGCTCGCATTTGTCCGGGGTGTCTGGAAACACCATATATTTT.

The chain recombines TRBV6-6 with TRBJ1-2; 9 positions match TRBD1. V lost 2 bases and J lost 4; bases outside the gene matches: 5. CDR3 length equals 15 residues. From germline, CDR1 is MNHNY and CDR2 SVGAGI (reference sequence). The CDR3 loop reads CASSYPGTGSYGYTF. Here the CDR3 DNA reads TGTGCCAGCAGTTACCCTGGGACAGGGAGCTATGGCTACACCTTC.

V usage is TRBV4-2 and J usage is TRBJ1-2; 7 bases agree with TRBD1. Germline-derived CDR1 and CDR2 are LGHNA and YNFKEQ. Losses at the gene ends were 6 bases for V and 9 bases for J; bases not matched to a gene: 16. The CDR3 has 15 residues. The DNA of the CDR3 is TGTGCCAGCAGTCCCCTGGTCGGGACAGACTCTCGCTACACCTTC. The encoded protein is CASSPLVGTDSRYTF.